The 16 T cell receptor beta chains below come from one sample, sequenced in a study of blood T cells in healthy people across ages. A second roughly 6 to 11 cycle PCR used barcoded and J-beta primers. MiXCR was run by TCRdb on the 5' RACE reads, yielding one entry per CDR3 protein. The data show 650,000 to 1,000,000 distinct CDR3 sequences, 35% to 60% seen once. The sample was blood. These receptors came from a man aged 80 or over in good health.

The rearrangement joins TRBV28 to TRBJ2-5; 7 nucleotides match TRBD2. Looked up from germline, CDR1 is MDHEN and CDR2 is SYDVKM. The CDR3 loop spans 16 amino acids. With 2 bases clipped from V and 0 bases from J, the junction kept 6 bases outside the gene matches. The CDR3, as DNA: TGTGCCAGCAGTTTACCCGGGGAGGGGCACCAAGAGACCCAGTACTTC. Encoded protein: CASSLPGEGHQETQYF.

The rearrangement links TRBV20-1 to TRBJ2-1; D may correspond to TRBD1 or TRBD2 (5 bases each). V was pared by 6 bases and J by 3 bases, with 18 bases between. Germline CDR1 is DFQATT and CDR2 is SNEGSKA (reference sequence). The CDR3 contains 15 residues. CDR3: CSAAPPGRSYNEQFF. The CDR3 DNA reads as TGCAGTGCCGCCCCTCCGGGACGGAGCTACAATGAGCAGTTCTTC.

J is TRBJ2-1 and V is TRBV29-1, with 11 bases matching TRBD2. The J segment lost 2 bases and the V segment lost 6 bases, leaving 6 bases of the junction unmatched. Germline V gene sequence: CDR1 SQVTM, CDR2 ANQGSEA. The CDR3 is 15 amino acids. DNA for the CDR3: TGCAGCGTGACCGGGACTAGCGGTACCTACAATGAGCAGTTCTTC. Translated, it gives CSVTGTSGTYNEQFF.

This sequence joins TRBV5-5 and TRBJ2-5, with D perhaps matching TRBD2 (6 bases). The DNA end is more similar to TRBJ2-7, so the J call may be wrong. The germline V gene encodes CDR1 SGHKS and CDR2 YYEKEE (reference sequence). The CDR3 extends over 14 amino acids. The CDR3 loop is CASSIPGLLYEQYF. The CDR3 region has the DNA TGTGCCAGCAGCATACCGGGACTCCTATACGAGCAGTACTTC.

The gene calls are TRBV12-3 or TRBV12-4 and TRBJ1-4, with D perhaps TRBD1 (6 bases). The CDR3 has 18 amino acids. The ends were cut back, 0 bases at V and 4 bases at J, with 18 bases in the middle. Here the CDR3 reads CASSLALFSRDNNEKLFF. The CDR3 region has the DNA TGTGCCAGCAGTTTAGCGCTTTTCTCACGGGACAATAATGAAAAACTGTTTTTT.

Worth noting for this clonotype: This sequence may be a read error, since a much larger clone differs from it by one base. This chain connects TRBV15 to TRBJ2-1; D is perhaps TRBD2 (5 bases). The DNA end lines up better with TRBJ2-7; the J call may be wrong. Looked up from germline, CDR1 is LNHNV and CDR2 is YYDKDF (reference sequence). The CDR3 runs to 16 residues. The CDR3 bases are TGTGCCACCAGCAGAGATTCACCTAGCTCCTACAATGAGCAGTACTTC. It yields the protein CATSRDSPSSYNEQYF.

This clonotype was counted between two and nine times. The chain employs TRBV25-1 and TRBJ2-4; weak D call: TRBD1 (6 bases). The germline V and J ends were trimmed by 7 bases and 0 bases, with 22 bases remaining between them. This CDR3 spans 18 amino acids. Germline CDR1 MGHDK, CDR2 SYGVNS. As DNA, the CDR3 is TGTGCCAGCATTCGAAGACAGGTCCCTCGACTAGCCAAAAACATTCAGTACTTC. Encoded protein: CASIRRQVPRLAKNIQYF.

The chain's CDR3 is CAISLNSRDRDGYTF. The CDR3 region has the DNA TGTGCCATCAGTTTGAACTCCCGGGACAGGGACGGCTACACCTTC. V usage is TRBV10-3 and J usage is TRBJ1-2; 9 nucleotides align to TRBD1. CDR3 length equals 15 residues. Losses at the gene ends were 5 bases for V and 8 bases for J; bases not matched to a gene: 12. Looked up from germline, CDR1 is ENHRY and CDR2 is SYGVKD.

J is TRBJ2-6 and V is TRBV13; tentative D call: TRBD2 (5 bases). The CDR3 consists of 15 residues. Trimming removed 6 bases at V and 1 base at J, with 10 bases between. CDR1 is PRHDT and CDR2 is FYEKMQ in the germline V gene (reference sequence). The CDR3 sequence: CASRLGLSGANVLTF. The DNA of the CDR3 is TGTGCCAGCAGACTCGGACTTTCTGGGGCCAACGTCCTGACTTTC.

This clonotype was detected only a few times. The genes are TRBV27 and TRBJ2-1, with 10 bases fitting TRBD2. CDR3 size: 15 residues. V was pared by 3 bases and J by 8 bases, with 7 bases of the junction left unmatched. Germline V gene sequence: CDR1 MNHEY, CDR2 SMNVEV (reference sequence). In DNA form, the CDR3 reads TGTGCCAGCAGTTTCCTAGCGGGGGCGAGGGATGAGCAGTTCTTC. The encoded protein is CASSFLAGARDEQFF.

This chain's CDR3 is CASSFPLGGGSTDTQYF. In DNA form, the CDR3 reads TGTGCCAGCAGCTTTCCCCTAGGTGGGGGGAGCACAGATACGCAGTATTTT. This chain connects TRBV7-2 to TRBJ2-3, with D possibly TRBD2 on 6 matching bases. Germline V lookup: CDR1 SGHTA, CDR2 FQGNSA. Trimming pared 3 bases from V and 0 bases from J, leaving 16 bases between. The CDR3 length is 17 residues. Variable domain in full (rest from reference TRBV7-2 and TRBJ2-3): GAGVSQSPSNKVTEKGKDVELRCDPISGHTALYWYRQSLGQGLEFLIYFQGNSAPDKSGLPSDRFSAERTGGSVSTLTIQRTQQEDSAVYLCASSFPLGGGSTDTQYFGPGTRLTVL.

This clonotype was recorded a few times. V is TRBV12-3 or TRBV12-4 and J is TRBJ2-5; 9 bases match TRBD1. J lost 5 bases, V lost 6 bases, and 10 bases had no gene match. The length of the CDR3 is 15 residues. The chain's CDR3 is CASSSAGTGRETQYF. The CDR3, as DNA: TGTGCCAGCAGCTCCGCCGGGACAGGGAGGGAGACCCAGTACTTC.

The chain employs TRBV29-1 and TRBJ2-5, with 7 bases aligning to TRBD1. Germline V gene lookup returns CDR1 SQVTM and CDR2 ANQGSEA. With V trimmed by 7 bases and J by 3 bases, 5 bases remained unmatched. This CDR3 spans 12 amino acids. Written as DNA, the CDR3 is TGCAGCGACCGGGACAGAGAAGAGACCCAGTACTTC. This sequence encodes CSDRDREETQYF.

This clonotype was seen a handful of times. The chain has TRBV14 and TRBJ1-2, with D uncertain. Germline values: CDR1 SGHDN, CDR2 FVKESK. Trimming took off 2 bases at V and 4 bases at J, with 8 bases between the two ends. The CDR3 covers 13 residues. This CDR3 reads CASSQFNRYGYTF. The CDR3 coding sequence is TGTGCCAGCAGCCAATTCAATCGCTATGGCTACACCTTC. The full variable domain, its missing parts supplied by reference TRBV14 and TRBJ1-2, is EAGVTQFPSHSVIEKGQTVTLRCDPISGHDNLYWYRRVMGKEIKFLLHFVKESKQDESGMPNNRFLAERTGGTYSTLKVQPAELEDSGVYFCASSQFNRYGYTFGSGTRLTVV.

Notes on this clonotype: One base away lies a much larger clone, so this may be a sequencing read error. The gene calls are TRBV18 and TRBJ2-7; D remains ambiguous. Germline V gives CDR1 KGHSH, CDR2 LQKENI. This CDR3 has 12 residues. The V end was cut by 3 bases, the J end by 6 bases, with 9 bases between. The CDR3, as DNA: TGTGCCAGCTCACCCGGCGAGTTCGAGCAGTACTTC. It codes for CASSPGEFEQYF.

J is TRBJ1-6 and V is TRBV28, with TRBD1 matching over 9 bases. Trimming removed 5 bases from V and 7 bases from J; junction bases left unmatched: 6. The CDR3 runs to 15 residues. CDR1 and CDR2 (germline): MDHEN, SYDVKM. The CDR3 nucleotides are TGTGCCAGCAGTCCCTGGACAGGGGAAAATTCACCCCTCCACTTT. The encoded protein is CASSPWTGENSPLHF. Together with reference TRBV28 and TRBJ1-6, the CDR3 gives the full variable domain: DVKVTQSSRYLVKRTGEKVFLECVQDMDHENMFWYRQDPGLGLRLIYFSYDVKMKEKGDIPEGYSVSREKKERFSLILESASTNQTSMYLCASSPWTGENSPLHFGNGTRLTVT.